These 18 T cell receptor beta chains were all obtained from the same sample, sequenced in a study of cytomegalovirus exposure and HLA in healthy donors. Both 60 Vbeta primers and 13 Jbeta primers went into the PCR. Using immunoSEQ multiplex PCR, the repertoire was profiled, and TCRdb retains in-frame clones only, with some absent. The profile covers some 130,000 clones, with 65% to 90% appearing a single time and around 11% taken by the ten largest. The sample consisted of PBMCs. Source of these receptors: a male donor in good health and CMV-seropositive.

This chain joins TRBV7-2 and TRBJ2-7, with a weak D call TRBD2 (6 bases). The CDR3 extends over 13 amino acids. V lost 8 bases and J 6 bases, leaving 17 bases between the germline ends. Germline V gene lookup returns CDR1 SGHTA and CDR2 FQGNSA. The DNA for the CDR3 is TGTGCCAGCTCCGCTTACGGGAGATCCGAGCAGTACTTC. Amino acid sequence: CASSAYGRSEQYF.

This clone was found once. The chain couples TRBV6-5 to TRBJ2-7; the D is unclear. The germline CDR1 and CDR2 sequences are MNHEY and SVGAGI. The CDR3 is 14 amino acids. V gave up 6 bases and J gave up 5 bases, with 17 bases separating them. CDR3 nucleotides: TGTGCCAGCAGGGTTACACGGCATGCGGACGAGCAGTACTTC. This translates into CASRVTRHADEQYF.

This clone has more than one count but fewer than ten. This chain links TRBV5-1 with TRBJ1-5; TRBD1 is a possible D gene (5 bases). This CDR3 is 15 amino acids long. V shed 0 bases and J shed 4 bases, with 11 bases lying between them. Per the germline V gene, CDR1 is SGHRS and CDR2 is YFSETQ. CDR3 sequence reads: CASSLDGAPNQPQHF. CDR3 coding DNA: TGCGCCAGCAGCTTGGATGGGGCACCAAATCAGCCCCAGCATTTT.

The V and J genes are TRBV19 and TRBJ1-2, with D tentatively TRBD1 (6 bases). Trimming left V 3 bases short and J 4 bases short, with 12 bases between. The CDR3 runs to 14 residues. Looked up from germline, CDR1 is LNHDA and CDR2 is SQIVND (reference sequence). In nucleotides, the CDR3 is TGTGCCAGTAGTATCCCAGGGGATGGCTATGGCTACACCTTC. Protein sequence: CASSIPGDGYGYTF. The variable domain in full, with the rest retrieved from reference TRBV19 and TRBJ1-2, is DGGITQSPKYLFRKEGQNVTLSCEQNLNHDAMYWYRQDPGQGLRLIYYSQIVNDFQKGDIAEGYSVSREKKESFPLTVTSAQKNPTAFYLCASSIPGDGYGYTFGSGTRLTVV.

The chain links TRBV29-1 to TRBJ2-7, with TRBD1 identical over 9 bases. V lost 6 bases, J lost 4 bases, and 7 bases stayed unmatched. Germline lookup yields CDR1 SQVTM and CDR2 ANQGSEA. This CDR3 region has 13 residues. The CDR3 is CSVGQGLGYEQYF. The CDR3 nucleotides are TGCAGCGTCGGACAGGGGCTGGGGTACGAGCAGTACTTC.

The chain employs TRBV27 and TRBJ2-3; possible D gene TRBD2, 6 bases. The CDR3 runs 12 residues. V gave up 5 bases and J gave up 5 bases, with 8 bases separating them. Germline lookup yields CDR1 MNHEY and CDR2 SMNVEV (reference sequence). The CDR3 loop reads CASSMGGDTQYF. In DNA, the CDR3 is TGTGCCAGCAGTATGGGGGGAGATACGCAGTATTTT.

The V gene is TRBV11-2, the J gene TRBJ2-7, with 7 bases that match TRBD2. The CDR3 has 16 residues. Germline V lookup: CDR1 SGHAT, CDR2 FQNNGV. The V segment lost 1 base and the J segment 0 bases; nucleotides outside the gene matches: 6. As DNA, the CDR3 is TGTGCCAGCAGCTTAGGCGCTAGCGGTTTCTCCTACGAGCAGTACTTC. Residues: CASSLGASGFSYEQYF.

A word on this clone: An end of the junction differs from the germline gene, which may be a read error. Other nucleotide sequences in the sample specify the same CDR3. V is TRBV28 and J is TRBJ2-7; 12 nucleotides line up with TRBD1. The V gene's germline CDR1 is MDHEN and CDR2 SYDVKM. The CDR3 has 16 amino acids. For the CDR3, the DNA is TGTGCTAGCAGATCCGACCCGGGACAGGGGGCGATTGAGCAGTACTTC. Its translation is CASRSDPGQGAIEQYF.

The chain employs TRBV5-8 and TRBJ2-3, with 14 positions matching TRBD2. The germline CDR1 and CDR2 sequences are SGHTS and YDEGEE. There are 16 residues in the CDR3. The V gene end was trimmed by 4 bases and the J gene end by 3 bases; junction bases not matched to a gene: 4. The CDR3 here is CASSRGTSGSTDTQYF. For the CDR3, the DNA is TGTGCCAGCAGCCGGGGGACTAGCGGGAGTACAGATACGCAGTATTTT.

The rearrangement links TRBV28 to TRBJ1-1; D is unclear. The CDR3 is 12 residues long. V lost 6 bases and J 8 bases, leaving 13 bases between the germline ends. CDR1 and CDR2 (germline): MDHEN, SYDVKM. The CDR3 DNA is TGTGCCAGCAGCACCTCACAGCCCGAAGCTTTCTTT. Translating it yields CASSTSQPEAFF.

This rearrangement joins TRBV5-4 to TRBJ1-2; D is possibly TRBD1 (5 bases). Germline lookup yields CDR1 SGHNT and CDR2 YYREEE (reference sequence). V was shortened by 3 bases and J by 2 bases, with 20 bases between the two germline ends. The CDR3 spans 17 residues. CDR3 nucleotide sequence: TGTGCCAGCAGCTCCCGGGACTCATCACACCCCAACTATGGCTACACCTTC. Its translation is CASSSRDSSHPNYGYTF.

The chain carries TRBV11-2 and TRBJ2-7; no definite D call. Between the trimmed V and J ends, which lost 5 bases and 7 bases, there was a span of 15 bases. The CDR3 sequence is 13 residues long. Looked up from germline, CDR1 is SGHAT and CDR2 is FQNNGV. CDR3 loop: CASSTRHVGEQYF. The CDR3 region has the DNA TGTGCCAGCAGCACCCGGCACGTCGGGGAGCAGTACTTC.

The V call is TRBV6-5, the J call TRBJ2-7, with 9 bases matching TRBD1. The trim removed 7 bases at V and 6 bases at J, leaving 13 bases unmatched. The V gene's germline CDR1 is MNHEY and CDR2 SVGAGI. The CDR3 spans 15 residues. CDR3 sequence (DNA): TGTGCCAGCAAAGGAACGGGACAGGGAAAACTCGAGCAGTACTTC. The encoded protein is CASKGTGQGKLEQYF.

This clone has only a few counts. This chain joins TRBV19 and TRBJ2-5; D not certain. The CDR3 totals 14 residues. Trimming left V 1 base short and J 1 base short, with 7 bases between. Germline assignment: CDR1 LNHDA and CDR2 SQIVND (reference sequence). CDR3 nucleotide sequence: TGTGCCAGTAGTATAGGAGGTCGCCAAGAGACCCAGTACTTC. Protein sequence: CASSIGGRQETQYF.

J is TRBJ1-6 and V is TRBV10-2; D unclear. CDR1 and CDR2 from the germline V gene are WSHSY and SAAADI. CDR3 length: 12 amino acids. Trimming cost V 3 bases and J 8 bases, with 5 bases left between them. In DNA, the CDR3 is TGCGCCAGCAGTGACGGGGATTCACCCCTCCACTTT. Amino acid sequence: CASSDGDSPLHF.

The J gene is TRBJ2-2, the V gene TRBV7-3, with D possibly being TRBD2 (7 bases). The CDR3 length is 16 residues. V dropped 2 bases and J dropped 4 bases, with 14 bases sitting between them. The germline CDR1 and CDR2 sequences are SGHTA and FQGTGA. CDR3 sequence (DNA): TGTGCCAGCAGCTTAGAGGGGGGGAGGGGCACCGGGGAGCTGTTTTTT. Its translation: CASSLEGGRGTGELFF. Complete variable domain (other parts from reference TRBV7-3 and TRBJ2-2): GAGVSQTPSNKVTEKGKYVELRCDPISGHTALYWYRQSLGQGPEFLIYFQGTGAADDSGLPNDRFFAVRPEGSVSTLKIQRTERGDSAVYLCASSLEGGRGTGELFFGEGSRLTVL.

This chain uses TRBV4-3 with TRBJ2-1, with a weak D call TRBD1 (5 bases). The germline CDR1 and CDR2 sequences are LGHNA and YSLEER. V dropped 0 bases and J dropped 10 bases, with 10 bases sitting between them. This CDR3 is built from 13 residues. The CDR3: CASSQERGWEQFF. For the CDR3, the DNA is TGCGCCAGCAGCCAAGAAAGGGGATGGGAGCAGTTCTTC.

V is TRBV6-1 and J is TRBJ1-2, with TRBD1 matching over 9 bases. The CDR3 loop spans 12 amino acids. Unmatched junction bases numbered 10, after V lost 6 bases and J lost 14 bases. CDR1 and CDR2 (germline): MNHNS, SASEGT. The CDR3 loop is CASRGQGRGDTF. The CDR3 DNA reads TGTGCCAGCAGGGGACAGGGCCGGGGTGATACCTTC.